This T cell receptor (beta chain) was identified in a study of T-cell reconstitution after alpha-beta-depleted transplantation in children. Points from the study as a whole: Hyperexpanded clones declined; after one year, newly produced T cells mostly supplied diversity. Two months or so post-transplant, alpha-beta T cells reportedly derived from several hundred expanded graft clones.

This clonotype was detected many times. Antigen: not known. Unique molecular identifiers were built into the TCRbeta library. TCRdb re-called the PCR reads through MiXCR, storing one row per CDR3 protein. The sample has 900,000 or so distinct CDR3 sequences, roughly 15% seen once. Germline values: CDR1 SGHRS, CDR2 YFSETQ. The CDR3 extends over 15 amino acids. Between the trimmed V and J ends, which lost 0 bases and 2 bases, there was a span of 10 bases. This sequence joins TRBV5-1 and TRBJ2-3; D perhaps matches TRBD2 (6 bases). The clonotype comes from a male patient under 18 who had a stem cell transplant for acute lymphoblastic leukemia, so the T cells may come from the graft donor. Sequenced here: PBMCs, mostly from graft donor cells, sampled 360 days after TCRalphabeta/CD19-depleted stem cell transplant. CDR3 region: CASSLVGGYTDTQYF. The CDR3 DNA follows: TGCGCCAGCAGCTTGGTCGGGGGTTACACAGATACGCAGTATTTT.